A selection of T cell receptor beta chains follows, all from one sample in a study of a mutant IDH1 vaccine in newly diagnosed glioma. What these receptors recognize is not known. Repertoires were generated with immunoSEQ multiplex PCR, while TCRdb's copy carries only in-frame clones and drops some. Here the sample spans approximately 25,000 clones, approximately 84% being singletons. The sequenced sample was PBMCs, obtained from a glioma patient whose treatment included an IDH1 peptide vaccine. The receptors here all came from a man aged 40-49 years with glioma. CDR3s include the opening cysteine and the closing phenylalanine or tryptophan. A D gene is named only where the DNA matches it firmly. Clone size appears in some rows only: once, few, many, or a class for an expanded clone.

>TRBV28|TRBJ2-1|.|.
TGTGCCAGCAGTTCAGGGGCATGGGGCGATGAGCAGTTCTTC
CASSSGAWGDEQFF
>TRBV10-3|TRBJ1-4|TRBD1|.
TGTGCCATCAGGGAGGAGGGGGCTGGGGAAAAACTGTTTTTT
CAIREEGAGEKLFF
>TRBV7-9|TRBJ2-3|TRBD2|.
TGTGCCAGCAGCCGGCTAGCGGGGATCACAGATACGCAGTATTTT
CASSRLAGITDTQYF
>TRBV5-1|TRBJ2-7|.|.
TGCGCCAGCAGCTTAGCGTCTTCTAACTACGAGCAGTACTTC
CASSLASSNYEQYF
>TRBV5-1|TRBJ2-3|.|.
TGCGCCAGCAGCTTGGCCGGCTCAGATACGCAGTATTTT
CASSLAGSDTQYF
>TRBV19|TRBJ2-4|.|.
TGTGCCAGTAGTATAGCGGCCTTAAACATTCAGTACTTC
CASSIAALNIQYF
>TRBV7-9|TRBJ1-1|.|.
TGTGCCAGCAGTTCGGGACAGAACACTGAAGCTTTCTTT
CASSSGQNTEAFF
>TRBV6-4|TRBJ2-3|.|.
TGTGCCAGCAGTGAAACTCATAGCACAGATACGCAGTATTTT
CASSETHSTDTQYF
>TRBV9|TRBJ2-1|TRBD2|.
TGTGCCAGCAGCGTTGGGCTAGCGGGAGTTGGTGAGCAGTTCTTC
CASSVGLAGVGEQFF
>TRBV19|TRBJ2-4|TRBD2|.
TGTGCCAGTAGCAGGGGACTAGCGGGAGGGGAATTAGCCAAAAACATTCAGTACTTC
CASSRGLAGGELAKNIQYF
>TRBV6-1|TRBJ1-1|.|.
TGTGCCAGCAGTGAAAGGCCAGGGAAAATGTGGACTGAAGCTTTCTTT
CASSERPGKMWTEAFF
>TRBV5-1|TRBJ2-3|TRBD2|.
TGCGCCAGCAGGTTAGGAGCGGCGGGGGCAGATACGCAGTATTTT
CASRLGAAGADTQYF
>TRBV9|TRBJ2-7|TRBD1|.
TGTGCCAGCAGCCCCCTATCAGGGGGCTTTTCCGAGCAGTACTTC
CASSPLSGGFSEQYF
>TRBV27|TRBJ1-2|TRBD1|once
TGTGCCAGCAGTTTAGGGACAGGGGGCGGCTACACCTTC
CASSLGTGGGYTF
>TRBV9|TRBJ2-2|TRBD1|once
TGTGCCAGCAGCGGTCAGGGGGAGATCGGGGAGCTGTTTTTT
CASSGQGEIGELFF
>TRBV2|TRBJ2-7|.|once
TGTGCCAGCAGTGAAGAGGGCCCCTACGAGCAGTACTTC
CASSEEGPYEQYF